This T cell receptor (beta chain) was sequenced during a study of early T cells in non-severe SARS-CoV-2 infection. Turning to the study itself: Unsorted whole blood bulk RNA was sequenced, with unpaired chains.

This clonotype was counted at least ten times. The CDR3 loop spans 14 amino acids. CDR1 is SQVTM and CDR2 is ANQGSEA in the germline V gene. V lost 6 bases, J lost 2 bases, and 6 bases stayed unmatched. TCRdb re-analysed the 5' RACE reads in MiXCR, keeping a single row per CDR3 protein. The repertoire holds around 27,000 distinct CDR3 sequences, with over 6.5% as singletons. The receptor was isolated from an adult who was a healthcare worker with PCR-confirmed SARS-CoV-2 infection or an uninfected control (not recorded which). Input material: whole blood. This chain connects TRBV29-1 to TRBJ2-5; 10 nucleotides agree with TRBD1. CDR3 DNA: TGCAGCGTGCGGGACAGGGGAGCTCAAGAGACCCAGTACTTC. It yields the protein CSVRDRGAQETQYF. The whole variable domain, filled in from reference TRBV29-1 and TRBJ2-5, reads SAVISQKPSRDICQRGTSLTIQCQVDSQVTMMFWYRQQPGQSLTLIATANQGSEATYESGFVIDKFPISRPNLTFSTLTVSNMSPEDSSIYLCSVRDRGAQETQYFGPGTRLLVL.